This paragraph covers one TCR beta chain sequence. Its target is unknown. Generated by immunoSEQ multiplex PCR, the TCRdb table keeps only in-frame clones and is missing some. The sample carries roughly 170,000 clones, around nine tenths recorded once. Germline V gene lookup returns CDR1 LNHDA and CDR2 SQIVND (reference sequence). The CDR3 sequence is 13 residues long. The ends lost 6 bases at V and 3 bases at J; junction bases unmatched: 3. The data were taken from a study of T cell responses to AZD1222 COVID-19 vaccine. Points from the study as a whole: After two AZD1222 doses, spike-specific TCR breadth and depth rose versus day 0. Scientists sampled the repertoires only once the peak T cell response had passed. Within unmutated variant regions lay the reported targets of nearly half of spike-specific TCRs. Donor demographics were predominantly white British with a female majority; clonal diversity may be underestimated.

V and J are TRBV19 and TRBJ2-7; 9 bases fit TRBD1. The input for sequencing was peripheral blood, taken on day 0 of AZD1222 vaccination. The receptor's source is an adult in good health. This CDR3 is CASSETGGYEQYF. In DNA form, the CDR3 reads TGTGCCAGTAGCGAGACAGGGGGCTACGAGCAGTACTTC.